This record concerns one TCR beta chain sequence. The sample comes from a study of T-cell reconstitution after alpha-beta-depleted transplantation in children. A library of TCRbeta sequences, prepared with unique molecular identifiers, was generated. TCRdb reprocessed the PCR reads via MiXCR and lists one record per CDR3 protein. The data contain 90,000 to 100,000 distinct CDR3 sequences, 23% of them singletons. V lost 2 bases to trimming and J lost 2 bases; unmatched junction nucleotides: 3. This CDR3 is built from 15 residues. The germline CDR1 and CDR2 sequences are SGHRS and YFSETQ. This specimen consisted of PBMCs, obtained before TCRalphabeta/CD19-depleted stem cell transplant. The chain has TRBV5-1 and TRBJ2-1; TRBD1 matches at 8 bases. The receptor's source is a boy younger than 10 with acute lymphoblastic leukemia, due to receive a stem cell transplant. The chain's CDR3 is CASSLDRGAYNEQFF. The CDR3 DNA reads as TGCGCCAGCAGCTTAGACAGGGGAGCCTACAATGAGCAGTTCTTC.